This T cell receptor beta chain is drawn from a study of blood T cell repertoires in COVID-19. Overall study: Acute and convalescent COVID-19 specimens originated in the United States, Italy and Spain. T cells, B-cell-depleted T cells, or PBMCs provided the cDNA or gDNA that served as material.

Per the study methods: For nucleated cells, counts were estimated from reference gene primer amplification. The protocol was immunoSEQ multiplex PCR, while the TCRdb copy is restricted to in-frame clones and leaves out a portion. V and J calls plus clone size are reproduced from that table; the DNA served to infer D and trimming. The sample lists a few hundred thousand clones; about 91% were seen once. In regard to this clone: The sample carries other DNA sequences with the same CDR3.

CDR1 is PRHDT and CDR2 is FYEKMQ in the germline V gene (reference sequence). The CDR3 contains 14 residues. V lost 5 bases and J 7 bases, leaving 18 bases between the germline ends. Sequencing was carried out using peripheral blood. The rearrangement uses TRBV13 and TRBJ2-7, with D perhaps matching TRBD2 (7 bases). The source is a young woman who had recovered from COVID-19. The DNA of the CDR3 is TGTGCCAGCAGCCAACTCGCGGGGGCGGGGGAGCAGTACTTC. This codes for CASSQLAGAGEQYF. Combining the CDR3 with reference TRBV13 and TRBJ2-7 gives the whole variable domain AAGVIQSPRHLIKEKRETATLKCYPIPRHDTVYWYQQGPGQDPQFLISFYEKMQSDKGSIPDRFSAQQFSDYHSELNMSSLELGDSALYFCASSQLAGAGEQYFGPGTRLTVT.